These 32 T cell receptor beta chains were all obtained from the same sample, sequenced in a study of blood T cell repertoires in COVID-19. Sequencing was performed with immunoSEQ multiplex PCR; in TCRdb, only in-frame clones are kept and a portion is missing. The repertoire holds 100,000 to 120,000 clones, with roughly four fifths as singletons. What was sequenced was peripheral blood. The receptors come from an older woman with acute or convalescent COVID-19.

The chain couples TRBV28 to TRBJ1-4, with D possibly matching TRBD1 (6 bases). This CDR3 is built from 13 residues. V was cut by 6 bases and J by 11 bases, with 16 bases left in between. The germline CDR1 and CDR2 sequences are MDHEN and SYDVKM. CDR3 nucleotides: TGTGCCAGCAGCCGACAGGCCCTAGGGAAACTGTTTTTT. Amino acids: CASSRQALGKLFF.

This clone has only a few counts. The rearrangement links TRBV6-2 or TRBV6-3 to TRBJ2-3; D may be TRBD2 (6 bases). There are 15 residues in the CDR3. V lost 8 bases to trimming and J lost 3 bases, with 18 bases between them. Looked up from germline, CDR1 is MNHEY and CDR2 is SVGEGT. CDR3 bases: TGTGCCAGCTGTTTGGGTCGGGGACTGACAGATACGCAGTATTTT. It translates to CASCLGRGLTDTQYF.

This chain links TRBV7-9 with TRBJ2-3; unclear D gene. Germline CDR1 and CDR2: SEHNR and FQNEAQ (reference sequence). The ends were cut back, 3 bases at V and 4 bases at J, with 11 bases in the middle. CDR3 size: 14 residues. The CDR3 nucleotides are TGTGCCAGCAGCTTTGGCAGGCCTTCAGATACGCAGTATTTT. Protein: CASSFGRPSDTQYF.

The CDR3: CASSSPSRGTDTQYF. CDR3 DNA: TGTGCCAGCAGTTCGCCCTCTCGGGGCACAGATACGCAGTATTTT. The chain links TRBV6-5 to TRBJ2-3; D remains unclear. The V gene lost 4 bases and the J gene lost 1 base, with 12 bases spanning the gap. Germline lookup yields CDR1 MNHEY and CDR2 SVGAGI. This CDR3 region has 15 residues.

This chain links TRBV5-7 with TRBJ2-3; 10 bases fit TRBD2. TRBV5-7 is noted as an ORF with a role that remains uncertain. The CDR3 totals 16 residues. Trimming at V came to 2 bases and at J to 5 bases, leaving 8 bases not matched to a gene. Written as DNA, the CDR3 is TGTGCCAGCAGCTTTTATGCTAGCGGGGGAAGAGATACGCAGTATTTT. This sequence encodes CASSFYASGGRDTQYF.

This clone has more than one count but fewer than ten. The chain uses TRBV6-1 and TRBJ1-5; D perhaps matches TRBD1 (6 bases). Trimming took off 3 bases at V and 6 bases at J, with 12 bases between the two ends. CDR1 is MNHNS, CDR2 SASEGT, per germline. The CDR3 loop spans 14 amino acids. CDR3 sequence: CASSEGGAVQPQHF. CDR3 in DNA: TGTGCCAGCAGTGAGGGGGGGGCGGTTCAGCCCCAGCATTTT.

The chain has TRBV7-2 and TRBJ1-2, with 11 bases aligning to TRBD1. The CDR3 length is 15 residues. Germline V CDR1 and CDR2: SGHTA, FQGNSA. Losses at the gene ends were 3 bases for V and 5 bases for J; bases not matched to a gene: 5. The CDR3 nucleotides read TGTGCCAGCAGCTTTGGACAGGGGGCACTTTATGGCTACACCTTC. This translates into CASSFGQGALYGYTF.

This clone appeared a few times. The J gene is TRBJ2-7, the V gene TRBV28; a weak D match, TRBD2 (6 bases). The germline V gene encodes CDR1 MDHEN and CDR2 SYDVKM. The CDR3 is 15 amino acids. The V gene lost 6 bases and the J gene lost 4 bases, with 19 bases spanning the gap. CDR3 amino acids: CASSPIRDRGYEQYF. CDR3 bases: TGTGCCAGCAGCCCTATCCGGGACCGGGGGTACGAGCAGTACTTC.

CDR3 in DNA: TGCGCCAGCAGCCGTGACAGGGGCGGGGAGCTGTTTTTT. Its translation is CASSRDRGGELFF. The chain links TRBV4-3 to TRBJ2-2, with 8 positions matching TRBD1. V gave up 4 bases and J gave up 7 bases; unmatched junction bases: 2. There are 13 residues in the CDR3. Looked up from germline, CDR1 is LGHNA and CDR2 is YSLEER.

This rearrangement joins TRBV11-2 to TRBJ2-7; D is uncertain. V lost 0 bases, J lost 6 bases, and 9 bases lay in between. Germline V gives CDR1 SGHAT, CDR2 FQNNGV. The CDR3 contains 13 residues. This CDR3 is CASSLDPGAEQYF. The CDR3 region has the DNA TGTGCCAGCAGCTTAGATCCGGGTGCCGAGCAGTACTTC.

V gene TRBV28 combines with J gene TRBJ2-7; the D gene is possibly TRBD2 (6 bases). Trimming took 7 bases from V and 1 from J, leaving 23 bases between them. The length of the CDR3 is 17 residues. Germline CDR1 MDHEN, CDR2 SYDVKM. The CDR3 region has the DNA TGTGCCAGCACCCCTTGGGAGGTGGGCAGGAGATCCTACGAGCAGTACTTC. This encodes CASTPWEVGRRSYEQYF.

The gene calls are TRBV7-3 and TRBJ1-2; D is perhaps TRBD1 (5 bases). CDR3 length: 15 amino acids. Germline assignment: CDR1 SGHTA and CDR2 FQGTGA. The ends were cut back, 5 bases at V and 2 bases at J, with 15 bases in the middle. The CDR3 sequence is CASSRGGEGNYGYTF. CDR3 sequence (DNA): TGTGCCAGCAGCCGCGGAGGGGAGGGCAACTATGGCTACACCTTC.

The CDR3 bases are TGTGCCAGCAGCGGAGTTTGGAGGCTGGACCAAGAGACCCAGTACTTC. Translating it yields CASSGVWRLDQETQYF. This chain joins TRBV7-2 and TRBJ2-5; D is perhaps TRBD2 (5 bases). The germline V and J ends were trimmed by 5 bases and 0 bases, with 16 bases remaining between them. Germline V gene lookup returns CDR1 SGHTA and CDR2 FQGNSA. This CDR3 contains 16 residues. The full variable domain, its missing parts supplied by reference TRBV7-2 and TRBJ2-5, is GAGVSQSPSNKVTEKGKDVELRCDPISGHTALYWYRQSLGQGLEFLIYFQGNSAPDKSGLPSDRFSAERTGGSVSTLTIQRTQQEDSAVYLCASSGVWRLDQETQYFGPGTRLLVL.

The chain uses TRBV14 and TRBJ1-2; D unresolved. V lost 1 base and J 4 bases, leaving 10 bases between the germline ends. CDR3 length: 14 amino acids. Germline loops: CDR1 SGHDN, CDR2 FVKESK. The CDR3 spells CASSQAPTTYGYTF. In DNA form, the CDR3 reads TGTGCCAGCAGCCAAGCTCCAACAACCTATGGCTACACCTTC.

The chain carries TRBV2 and TRBJ2-5, with D perhaps matching TRBD2 (6 bases). The germline V and J ends were trimmed by 7 bases and 4 bases, with 7 bases remaining between them. Germline CDR1 is SNHLY and CDR2 is FYNNEI. The CDR3 totals 11 residues. The CDR3 bases are TGTGCCAGCACGGGAGTAGAGACCCAGTACTTC. This translates into CASTGVETQYF.

The chain is built from TRBV7-3 and TRBJ2-5; D is perhaps TRBD2 (6 bases). CDR3 length equals 13 residues. Germline assignment: CDR1 SGHTA and CDR2 FQGTGA. V shed 5 bases and J shed 4 bases, with 11 bases lying between them. The CDR3 protein is CASSQTRSETQYF. In DNA, the CDR3 is TGTGCCAGCAGCCAGACTAGATCAGAGACCCAGTACTTC.

V and J are TRBV9 and TRBJ2-1; 8 bases map to TRBD2. V dropped 0 bases and J dropped 4; count of bases not matched to a gene: 9. The CDR3 contains 17 residues. CDR1 and CDR2 (germline): SGDLS, YYNGEE. The CDR3 loop reads CASSVAPGGGYYNEQFF. The CDR3 DNA is TGTGCCAGCAGCGTAGCCCCCGGCGGGGGGTATTACAATGAGCAGTTCTTC.

The J gene is TRBJ2-7, the V gene TRBV7-2; 9 bases line up with TRBD1. V dropped 2 bases and J dropped 0; count of bases not matched to a gene: 8. The CDR3 has 17 residues. Germline assignment: CDR1 SGHTA and CDR2 FQGNSA. The CDR3 DNA follows: TGTGCCAGCAGCTTAACCCGGACAGGGGTTAGCTCCTACGAGCAGTACTTC. Protein product: CASSLTRTGVSSYEQYF.

V is TRBV6-1 and J is TRBJ2-7; 8 nucleotides align to TRBD1. This CDR3 spans 14 amino acids. The germline V gene encodes CDR1 MNHNS and CDR2 SASEGT. V gave up 5 bases and J gave up 10 bases; unmatched junction bases: 13. The CDR3 is CASSTGRDRKYQYF. CDR3 bases: TGTGCCAGCAGTACGGGTAGGGACAGGAAGTATCAGTACTTC.

The J gene is TRBJ1-1, the V gene TRBV4-3; no firm D call. Trimming cost V 4 bases and J 4 bases, with 16 bases left between them. In germline, CDR1 is LGHNA, CDR2 YSLEER. The CDR3 is 15 amino acids. The CDR3 sequence: CASSLDWALGTEAFF. In DNA form, the CDR3 reads TGCGCCAGCAGCCTGGATTGGGCTTTGGGCACTGAAGCTTTCTTT.

J is TRBJ2-1 and V is TRBV20-1; 15 bases are shared with TRBD2. Germline assignment: CDR1 DFQATT and CDR2 SNEGSKA (reference sequence). CDR3 length equals 19 residues. V lost 3 bases and J lost 2; bases outside the gene matches: 11. The CDR3 is CSASEQARTSGGAYNEQFF. The DNA for the CDR3 is TGCAGTGCTAGTGAACAGGCTAGGACTAGCGGGGGGGCCTACAATGAGCAGTTCTTC.

V and J are TRBV7-9 and TRBJ2-5, with 7 nucleotides matching TRBD1. Trimming removed 5 bases from V and 4 bases from J; junction bases left unmatched: 4. In germline, CDR1 is SEHNR, CDR2 FQNEAQ (reference sequence). CDR3 size: 13 residues. Here the CDR3 DNA reads TGTGCCAGCAGCCAGACAGGGACAGAGACCCAGTACTTC. As protein: CASSQTGTETQYF.

This clone was seen once. This sequence joins TRBV18 and TRBJ1-4; tentatively, D is TRBD1 (6 bases). V gave up 4 bases and J gave up 3 bases, with 9 bases separating them. This CDR3 has 14 residues. Germline-derived CDR1 and CDR2 are KGHSH and LQKENI. The CDR3 sequence: CASSLDRSNEKLFF. As DNA, the CDR3 is TGTGCCAGCTCACTGGACAGATCTAATGAAAAACTGTTTTTT.

The rearrangement joins TRBV4-3 to TRBJ2-5; no reliable D call. Germline V gives CDR1 LGHNA, CDR2 YSLEER. V was trimmed by 0 bases and J by 1 base, leaving 6 bases between them. The CDR3 length is 14 residues. The CDR3 here is CASSQDPSQETQYF. The CDR3 nucleotides read TGCGCCAGCAGCCAAGACCCTTCCCAAGAGACCCAGTACTTC.

The CDR3 here is CASSQRGPGTGAFEGYTF. CDR3 in DNA: TGTGCCAGCAGCCAACGAGGGCCCGGGACAGGGGCTTTCGAGGGCTACACCTTC. The chain couples TRBV4-2 to TRBJ1-2, with TRBD1 matching 10 bases. Germline values: CDR1 LGHNA, CDR2 YNFKEQ. The V segment lost 2 bases and the J segment 8 bases; nucleotides outside the gene matches: 17. This CDR3 region has 18 residues.

The chain recombines TRBV9 with TRBJ2-5, with TRBD1 matching over 9 bases. The V and J ends lost 6 bases and 3 bases, in that order; junction bases with no gene match: 3. The CDR3 totals 13 residues. From germline, CDR1 is SGDLS and CDR2 YYNGEE. The CDR3 DNA sequence: TGTGCCAGCACCACAGGGGGCGAAGAGACCCAGTACTTC. Translated: CASTTGGEETQYF.

About this clone: This sequence may be a read error, since a much larger clone differs from it by one base. Other DNA sequences of this sample code for an identical CDR3. The chain couples TRBV27 to TRBJ2-7, with 10 bases matching TRBD2. V gave up 5 bases and J gave up 7 bases; unmatched junction bases: 11. This CDR3 comprises 15 residues. Looked up from germline, CDR1 is MNHEY and CDR2 is SMNVEV (reference sequence). The CDR3 DNA reads as TGTGCCAGCAGTCCTAGCGGGGGTAATACGTTGGAGCAGTACTTC. Translation: CASSPSGGNTLEQYF.

This chain uses TRBV27 with TRBJ1-2; the D is unclear. CDR1 and CDR2 from the germline V gene are MNHEY and SMNVEV (reference sequence). CDR3 size: 11 residues. With 7 bases removed from V and 4 bases from J, the gap between germline ends came to 7 bases. The CDR3 loop reads CASNSLYGYTF. DNA of the CDR3: TGTGCCAGCAACAGCCTCTATGGCTACACCTTC.

This chain joins TRBV9 and TRBJ2-1; 8 bases match TRBD2. The V gene end was trimmed by 0 bases and the J gene end by 7 bases; junction bases not matched to a gene: 6. The CDR3 runs 15 residues. From germline, CDR1 is SGDLS and CDR2 YYNGEE. The DNA of the CDR3 is TGTGCCAGCAGCGTAGATCCTAGCGGGTGGAATGAGCAGTTCTTC. Protein product: CASSVDPSGWNEQFF.

V usage is TRBV7-9 and J usage is TRBJ2-7; 7 nucleotides align to TRBD2. The CDR3 contains 15 residues. Per the germline V gene, CDR1 is SEHNR and CDR2 is FQNEAQ (reference sequence). The V gene end was trimmed by 5 bases and the J gene end by 3 bases; junction bases not matched to a gene: 10. The DNA for the CDR3 is TGTGCCAGCAGCCCTCGGCGGGGGAATATCTACGAGCAGTACTTC. It codes for CASSPRRGNIYEQYF. The full variable domain, its missing parts supplied by reference TRBV7-9 and TRBJ2-7, is DTGVSQNPRHKITKRGQNVTFRCDPISEHNRLYWYRQTLGQGPEFLTYFQNEAQLEKSRLLSDRFSAERPKGSFSTLEIQRTEQGDSAMYLCASSPRRGNIYEQYFGPGTRLTVT.

The chain joins TRBV7-2 to TRBJ2-5; 8 nucleotides match TRBD2. Germline lookup yields CDR1 SGHTA and CDR2 FQGNSA. V shed 1 base, J shed 7 bases, and the junction held 11 bases outside the gene matches. There are 16 residues in the CDR3. The CDR3 nucleotides are TGTGCCAGCAGCTTAGACCGGTCGGCGGGGGGAGGGACCCAGTACTTC. It encodes CASSLDRSAGGGTQYF.

This chain connects TRBV28 to TRBJ1-6; tentatively, D is TRBD1 (5 bases). The CDR3 totals 17 residues. The V end lost 3 bases, the J end lost 0 bases, and 12 bases lay between the germline ends. The germline gives CDR1 MDHEN, CDR2 SYDVKM. CDR3 in amino acids: CASSLGLLRSYNSPLHF. The CDR3 DNA reads as TGTGCCAGCAGTTTGGGACTTCTACGCTCCTATAATTCACCCCTCCACTTT.